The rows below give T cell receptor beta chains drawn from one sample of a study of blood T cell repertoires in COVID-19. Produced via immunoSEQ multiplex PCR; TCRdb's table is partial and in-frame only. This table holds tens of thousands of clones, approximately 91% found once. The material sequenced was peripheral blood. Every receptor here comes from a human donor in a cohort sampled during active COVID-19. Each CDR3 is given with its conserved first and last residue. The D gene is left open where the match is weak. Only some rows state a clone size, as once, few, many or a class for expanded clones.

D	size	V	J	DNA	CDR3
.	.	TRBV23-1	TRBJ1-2	TGCGCCAGCAGGCAGAGAGGACAGTATGGCTACACCTTC	CASRQRGQYGYTF
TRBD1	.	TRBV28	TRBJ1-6	TGTGCCAGCAGATCCGGGACAGGTGCCAATTCACCCCTCCACTTT	CASRSGTGANSPLHF
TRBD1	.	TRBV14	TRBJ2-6	TGTGCCAGCAGAGTACAGGGGACTGGGGCCAACGTCCTGACTTTC	CASRVQGTGANVLTF
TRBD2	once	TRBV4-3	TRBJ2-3	TGCGCCAGCAGCCAAGATCGCGGCGGGAGCCCCCCAGATACGCAGTATTTT	CASSQDRGGSPPDTQYF
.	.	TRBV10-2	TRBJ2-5	TGCGCCAGTCGCAGGGATGGTGAGACCCAGTACTTC	CASRRDGETQYF
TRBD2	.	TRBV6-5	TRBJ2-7	TGTGCCAGCAGTCCGGGGACTAGCGGGAGAAACGAGCAGTACTTC	CASSPGTSGRNEQYF
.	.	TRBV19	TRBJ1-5	TGTGCCAGTTTAGCCTTGGGGGGAGGACAGCCCCAGCATTTT	CASLALGGGQPQHF
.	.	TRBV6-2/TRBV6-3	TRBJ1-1	TGTGCCAGCAGTTACTCGCCGGCAGGGCTGAACACTGAAGCTTTCTTT	CASSYSPAGLNTEAFF
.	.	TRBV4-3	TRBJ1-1	TGCGCCAGCAGCCAAGATCCGGGTCAGACTGAAGCTTTCTTT	CASSQDPGQTEAFF
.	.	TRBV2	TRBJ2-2	TGTGCCAGCACCCTCTTCAGGACCGGGGAGCTGTTTTTT	CASTLFRTGELFF
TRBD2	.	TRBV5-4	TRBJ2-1	TGTGCCAGCAACAAGGGACTAGCGGAATACAATGAGCAGTTCTTC	CASNKGLAEYNEQFF
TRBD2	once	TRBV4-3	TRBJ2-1	TGCGCCAGCAGCCAAGATAAGCGGGAGGGACCGTTCTACAATGAGCAGTTCTTC	CASSQDKREGPFYNEQFF
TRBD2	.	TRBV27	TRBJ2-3	TGTGCCAGCAGTCTTATAGCGGGAGTGCGCACAGATACGCAGTATTTT	CASSLIAGVRTDTQYF
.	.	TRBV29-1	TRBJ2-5	TGCAGCGGGAGGATTACGCAAGAGACCCAGTACTTC	CSGRITQETQYF
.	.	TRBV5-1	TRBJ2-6	TGCGCCAGCAGCCCCTACGGACAGCACTCTGGGGCCAACGTCCTGACTTTC	CASSPYGQHSGANVLTF
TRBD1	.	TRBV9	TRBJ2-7	TGTGCCAGCAGCACCGGGACAGCCACCTACGAGCAGTACTTC	CASSTGTATYEQYF
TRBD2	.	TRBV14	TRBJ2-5	TGTGCCAGCAGCCTAGGACTAGCGGGAGTGGAGACCCAGTACTTC	CASSLGLAGVETQYF
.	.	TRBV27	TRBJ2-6	TGTGCCAGCAGGGCTCAGGGATCTGGGGCCAACGTCCTGACTTTC	CASRAQGSGANVLTF
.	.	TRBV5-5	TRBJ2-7	TGTGCCAGCAGCTTGCTCAGATATCCCTACGAGCAGTACTTC	CASSLLRYPYEQYF
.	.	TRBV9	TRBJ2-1	TGTGCCAGCAGCGTAGGATCTTCAGGGGATCATGAGCAGTTCTTC	CASSVGSSGDHEQFF
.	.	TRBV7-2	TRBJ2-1	TGTGCCAGCAGCCCCCCCGGGACAATCTCCTACAATGAGCAGTTCTTC	CASSPPGTISYNEQFF
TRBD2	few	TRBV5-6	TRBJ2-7	TGTGCCAGCAGCCAGAGCGGGAGTCCCTACGAGCAGTACTTC	CASSQSGSPYEQYF
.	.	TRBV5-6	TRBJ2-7	TGTGCCAGCAGCCCCCAGGGACTGGACTACGAGCAGTACTTC	CASSPQGLDYEQYF
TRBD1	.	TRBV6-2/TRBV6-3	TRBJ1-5	TGTGCCAGCAGTTTTATCCCCAGACAGGGTACTGCGCCCCAGCATTTT	CASSFIPRQGTAPQHF
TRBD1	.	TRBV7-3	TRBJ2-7	TGTGCCAGCAGCTTAGGTACAGGGGAGTACGAGCAGTACTTC	CASSLGTGEYEQYF
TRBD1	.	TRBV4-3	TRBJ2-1	TGCGCCAGCAGCCACGGACAGGGGTACAATGAGCAGTTCTTC	CASSHGQGYNEQFF
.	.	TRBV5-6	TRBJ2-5	TGTGCCAGCAGCCCGGACTCGGGGCAAGAGACCCAGTACTTC	CASSPDSGQETQYF
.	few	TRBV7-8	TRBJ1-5	TGTGCCAGCAGCTTAGCGCGAGTGAGCAATCAGCCCCAGCATTTT	CASSLARVSNQPQHF
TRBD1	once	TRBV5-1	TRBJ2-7	TGCGCCAGCAGCCTCGGGACAGGGATCTCCTACGAGCAGTACTTC	CASSLGTGISYEQYF
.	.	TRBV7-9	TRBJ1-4	TGTGCCAGCAGCCGCACAGGAGGGGAAGAAAAACTGTTTTTT	CASSRTGGEEKLFF
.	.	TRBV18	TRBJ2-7	TGTGCCAGCTCACCACCCACCCTGGGGGGAGAGGAGCAGTACTTC	CASSPPTLGGEEQYF
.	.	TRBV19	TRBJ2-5	TGTGCCAGTAGTATAGTACCGGGGCAAGAGACCCAGTACTTC	CASSIVPGQETQYF
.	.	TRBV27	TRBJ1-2	TGTGCCAGCAGTTCGCTCAGGGCTAACTATGGCTACACCTTC	CASSSLRANYGYTF
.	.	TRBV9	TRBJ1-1	TGTGCCAGCAGCGTTGGTTTTGGACAGTTAACTGAAGCTTTCTTT	CASSVGFGQLTEAFF
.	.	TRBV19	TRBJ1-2	TGTGCCAGTAGTGAGGCAGGGAGGCCCGACTATGGCTACACCTTC	CASSEAGRPDYGYTF
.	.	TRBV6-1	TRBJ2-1	TGTGCCAGCAGTGAATCTCCACGGGAGCGCATGGATGAGCAGTTCTTC	CASSESPRERMDEQFF
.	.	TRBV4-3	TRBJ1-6	TGCGCCAGCAGCCAAGATCTTCATAGCTCACCCCTCCACTTT	CASSQDLHSSPLHF